The 9 T cell receptor beta chains below were found in one sample sequenced in a study of long-term antiretroviral therapy in people with HIV. Sequencing relied on immunoSEQ assay v3.0, run at survey level. TCRdb's copy holds only in-frame clones and misses some; the assay was immunoSEQ multiplex PCR. This table has 30,000 or so clones, about 70% appearing once. The sample consisted of unsorted PBMCs, taken 3 years after starting antiretroviral therapy. The source of these receptors is a man aged 50 to 59 with HIV.

The V call is TRBV7-6, the J call TRBJ2-3; no firm D call. This CDR3 has 15 residues. Trimming stripped 0 bases from V and 4 bases from J, with 11 bases between. Germline V lookup: CDR1 SGHVS, CDR2 FNYEAQ. This CDR3 is CASSLAWASADTQYF. CDR3 nucleotide sequence: TGTGCCAGCAGCTTAGCCTGGGCTTCCGCAGATACGCAGTATTTT.

The V call is TRBV13, the J call TRBJ2-3; tentative D call: TRBD2 (6 bases). Per germline, CDR1 PRHDT and CDR2 FYEKMQ (reference sequence). The CDR3 extends over 15 amino acids. Trimming stripped 1 base from V and 2 bases from J, with 10 bases between. CDR3 amino acids: CASSLELASTDTQYF. CDR3 sequence (DNA): TGTGCCAGCAGCTTAGAACTAGCTTCCACAGATACGCAGTATTTT.

J is TRBJ2-1 and V is TRBV5-4, with 8 bases lining up with TRBD2. J lost 1 base, V lost 4 bases, and 10 bases had no gene match. The CDR3 extends over 17 amino acids. CDR1 is SGHNT, CDR2 YYREEE, per germline (reference sequence). CDR3 sequence: CASSPGGTRVSYNEQFF. CDR3 in DNA: TGTGCCAGCAGCCCTGGGGGGACTAGGGTGTCCTACAATGAGCAGTTCTTC.

This chain joins TRBV6-6 and TRBJ2-2; D is uncertain. CDR3 size: 13 residues. The V end was cut by 4 bases, the J end by 3 bases, with 6 bases between. In germline, CDR1 is MNHNY, CDR2 SVGAGI (reference sequence). The CDR3 DNA sequence: TGTGCCAGCAGTTTGCCGGACACCGGGGAGCTGTTTTTT. This sequence encodes CASSLPDTGELFF.

The CDR3 coding sequence is TGTGCCAGCAGAGCCGGGGACACTGAAGCTTTCTTT. It codes for CASRAGDTEAFF. The J gene is TRBJ1-1, the V gene TRBV5-8; no reliable D call. The CDR3 is made up of 12 amino acids. V lost 5 bases and J 3 bases, leaving 8 bases between the germline ends. CDR1 and CDR2 from the germline V gene are SGHTS and YDEGEE.

CDR3 amino acids: CASSPVLGGETQYF. In DNA, the CDR3 is TGTGCCAGCAGCCCGGTTTTGGGTGGGGAGACCCAGTACTTC. J is TRBJ2-5 and V is TRBV7-9; D is unresolved. CDR3 size: 14 residues. The V and J ends lost 5 bases and 5 bases respectively, with 15 bases between them. Per germline, CDR1 SEHNR and CDR2 FQNEAQ (reference sequence).

J is TRBJ2-7 and V is TRBV4-3; maybe TRBD1 (5 bases). The CDR3 has 17 amino acids. V was pared by 0 bases and J by 0 bases, with 15 bases between. Germline V gives CDR1 LGHNA, CDR2 YSLEER. CDR3 sequence: CASSQDTDTLFSYEQYF. In nucleotides, the CDR3 is TGCGCCAGCAGCCAAGATACGGACACCCTATTCTCCTACGAGCAGTACTTC.

A word on this clone: Relative to the germline gene, one junction end is altered; a read error may explain this. The gene calls are TRBV7-7 and TRBJ2-3; the match to TRBD2 covers 13 bases. This CDR3 has 15 amino acids. Looked up from germline, CDR1 is SSHAT and CDR2 is FNYEAQ (reference sequence). DNA for the CDR3: TGTGCTAGCAGCCGGACTAGCGGGGGTGGGGGTACGCAGTATTTT. Translated, it gives CASSRTSGGGGTQYF.

The chain has TRBV25-1 and TRBJ2-3; perhaps TRBD2 as D (5 bases). The V and J ends lost 6 bases and 2 bases respectively, with 21 bases between them. The germline CDR1 and CDR2 sequences are MGHDK and SYGVNS. This CDR3 contains 17 residues. The CDR3 coding sequence is TGTGCCAGCAGCGAGGGCCCACACACCTCAATCACAGATACGCAGTATTTT. It encodes CASSEGPHTSITDTQYF.